Listed here are 15 T cell receptor beta chains from one sample, sequenced in a study of shared clonotypes between healthy human individuals. CD45RO-negative, CCR7-positively selected cells formed the naive CD8 fraction, excluding terminally differentiated effector memory CD45RA+ cells. Data came from immunoSEQ multiplex PCR; TCRdb stores just in-frame clones and leaves some out. The sample lists roughly 1,800,000 clones, 85% to 95% occurring once. The specimen sequenced was naive CD8+ T cells sorted from blood. These receptors originate from a man between 18 and 29 years old in good health.

The J gene is TRBJ2-5, the V gene TRBV4-3; TRBD1 matches 8 bases. J gave up 1 base and V 3 bases, and 4 bases lay outside the gene matches. Per germline, CDR1 LGHNA and CDR2 YSLEER. This CDR3 region has 15 residues. The CDR3 is CASSHGTGRQETQYF. The CDR3 DNA reads TGCGCCAGCAGCCATGGGACAGGCCGCCAAGAGACCCAGTACTTC.

The V gene is TRBV5-1, the J gene TRBJ2-1; D may be TRBD1 or TRBD2 (5 bases each). Per germline, CDR1 SGHRS and CDR2 YFSETQ. The CDR3 extends over 12 amino acids. The ends were cut back, 8 bases at V and 5 bases at J, with 11 bases in the middle. The CDR3 region has the DNA TGCGCCAGTGGGACCCCGAACAATGAGCAGTTCTTC. Residues: CASGTPNNEQFF.

V gene TRBV19 combines with J gene TRBJ1-1; 7 positions agree with TRBD1. The CDR3 loop spans 13 amino acids. Germline assignment: CDR1 LNHDA and CDR2 SQIVND (reference sequence). With 10 bases clipped from V and 1 base from J, the junction kept 6 bases outside the gene matches. The CDR3, as DNA: TGTGCCACGGGACAGAGCTCGAACACTGAAGCTTTCTTT. Protein: CATGQSSNTEAFF.

The chain has TRBV7-9 and TRBJ1-1; D unresolved. The V gene's germline CDR1 is SEHNR and CDR2 FQNEAQ (reference sequence). The CDR3 spans 14 residues. V lost 3 bases and J 1 base, leaving 9 bases between the germline ends. In nucleotides, the CDR3 is TGTGCCAGCAGCTTTTTTTCAGGGAACACTGAAGCTTTCTTT. This codes for CASSFFSGNTEAFF. The whole variable domain, remainder taken from reference TRBV7-9 and TRBJ1-1, is DTGVSQNPRHKITKRGQNVTFRCDPISEHNRLYWYRQTLGQGPEFLTYFQNEAQLEKSRLLSDRFSAERPKGSFSTLEIQRTEQGDSAMYLCASSFFSGNTEAFFGQGTRLTVV.

The V call is TRBV4-3, the J call TRBJ1-1, with D unclear. The germline V gene has CDR1 LGHNA and CDR2 YSLEER. Trimming took off 4 bases at V and 3 bases at J, with 15 bases between the two ends. The CDR3 consists of 15 residues. CDR3: CASSPEGTAYTEAFF. CDR3 bases: TGCGCCAGCAGCCCGGAGGGAACTGCGTACACTGAAGCTTTCTTT.

This clone was seen once. The V call is TRBV10-3, the J call TRBJ1-5, with TRBD1 identical over 10 bases. The CDR3 is 15 residues long. Germline V gene lookup returns CDR1 ENHRY and CDR2 SYGVKD. CDR3 protein: CATSEDRGGNQPQHF. The CDR3 DNA follows: TGTGCAACATCGGAGGACAGGGGGGGCAATCAGCCCCAGCATTTT.

V gene TRBV27 combines with J gene TRBJ2-3; D unresolved. Germline V gives CDR1 MNHEY, CDR2 SMNVEV (reference sequence). The V and J ends lost 5 bases and 6 bases respectively, with 15 bases between them. CDR3 length equals 14 residues. The CDR3 region has the DNA TGTGCCAGCAGTCAACTGGACGGATTGGATACGCAGTATTTT. Its translation is CASSQLDGLDTQYF.

The gene calls are TRBV29-1 and TRBJ2-7, with TRBD1 matching 7 bases. Germline CDR1 is SQVTM and CDR2 is ANQGSEA. V lost 6 bases and J lost 4; bases outside the gene matches: 9. The CDR3 sequence is 13 residues long. CDR3 DNA sequence: TGCAGCGTCATCTGGGACAGCAGATACGAGCAGTACTTC. It translates to CSVIWDSRYEQYF.

This sequence joins TRBV10-2 and TRBJ2-2; 9 nucleotides match TRBD2. This CDR3 is built from 14 residues. J gave up 7 bases and V 3 bases, and 3 bases lay outside the gene matches. CDR1 is WSHSY and CDR2 is SAAADI in the germline V gene. The CDR3 here is CASSDVAGDGELFF. The DNA for the CDR3 is TGCGCCAGCAGTGATGTAGCGGGAGACGGGGAGCTGTTTTTT.

The genes are TRBV7-8 and TRBJ2-3, with 9 bases identical to TRBD1. CDR3 length: 15 residues. The trim removed 4 bases at V and 3 bases at J, leaving 5 bases unmatched. Looked up from germline, CDR1 is SGHVS and CDR2 is FQNEAQ. The CDR3 sequence is CASSSSGTGTDTQYF. The CDR3, as DNA: TGTGCCAGCAGCTCCTCCGGGACAGGGACAGATACGCAGTATTTT.

The V call is TRBV9, the J call TRBJ2-1, with 12 bases that match TRBD2. This CDR3 region has 14 residues. V trimming: 0 bases; J trimming: 9 bases; junction bases outside the gene matches: 1. The V gene's germline CDR1 is SGDLS and CDR2 YYNGEE. Written as DNA, the CDR3 is TGTGCCAGCAGCGTAGAACTAGCGGGAGGTGAGCAGTTCTTC. This codes for CASSVELAGGEQFF.

This clone has a single count. This sequence joins TRBV7-2 and TRBJ2-1, with TRBD1 identical over 9 bases. V dropped 4 bases and J dropped 2; count of bases not matched to a gene: 6. CDR3 length: 16 amino acids. Germline-derived CDR1 and CDR2 are SGHTA and FQGNSA. This chain's CDR3 is CASSYPGQGPYNEQFF. The CDR3 region has the DNA TGTGCCAGCAGCTACCCGGGACAGGGCCCCTACAATGAGCAGTTCTTC.

The rearrangement links TRBV6-6 to TRBJ2-1; 10 nucleotides align to TRBD2. The germline V gene encodes CDR1 MNHNY and CDR2 SVGAGI (reference sequence). This CDR3 spans 15 amino acids. V lost 2 bases and J lost 5; bases outside the gene matches: 3. The CDR3 region has the DNA TGTGCCAGCAGTTACATAGCGGGGGGCGACAATGAGCAGTTCTTC. The encoded protein is CASSYIAGGDNEQFF.

This clone was seen a single time. The chain carries TRBV7-2 and TRBJ2-3, with D possibly matching TRBD2 (5 bases). The V end lost 2 bases, the J end lost 4 bases, and 10 bases lay between the germline ends. The CDR3 is made up of 14 amino acids. Germline loops: CDR1 SGHTA, CDR2 FQGNSA. CDR3 region: CASSLPFGADTQYF. The CDR3 nucleotides read TGTGCCAGCAGCTTACCTTTCGGGGCAGATACGCAGTATTTT.

The CDR3 DNA reads TGTGCCAGCAGTTTATCAGCTAGTTCAGATACGCAGTATTTT. It is translated as CASSLSASSDTQYF. The chain has TRBV27 and TRBJ2-3; D gene uncertain. The CDR3 extends over 14 amino acids. CDR1 and CDR2 (germline): MNHEY, SMNVEV (reference sequence). The germline V and J ends were trimmed by 0 bases and 4 bases, with 8 bases remaining between them.